Presented here are 21 T cell receptor beta chains from one specimen sequenced in a study of T cells in Graves' hyperthyroidism and ophthalmopathy. TCR beta CDR3 regions were amplified from RNA. HTBI primers drove first-round RT-PCR of the TCR CDR3. Via MiXCR, TCRdb re-called the multiplex PCR reads, giving one row per CDR3 protein. The table lists about 690,000 distinct CDR3 sequences, 17% of them singletons. Sequencing was performed on blood. These receptors originate from a man aged 50-60 years with Graves' hyperthyroidism.

In this sample, this clonotype turned up many times. The CDR3 nucleotides read TGTGCCAGCAGTGAACCGGGAGTAATAGATACGCAGTATTTT. It codes for CASSEPGVIDTQYF. The genes are TRBV2 and TRBJ2-3, with a possible D match to TRBD2 (6 bases). Trimming pared 2 bases from V and 5 bases from J, leaving 11 bases between. Germline-derived CDR1 and CDR2 are SNHLY and FYNNEI. This CDR3 is 14 amino acids long.

This clonotype has a count of ten or more. This sequence joins TRBV28 and TRBJ2-7; D possibly corresponds to TRBD2 (5 bases). The CDR3 is 15 amino acids. Trimming stripped 3 bases from V and 0 bases from J, with 12 bases between. Germline assignment: CDR1 MDHEN and CDR2 SYDVKM. The CDR3 nucleotides read TGTGCCAGCAGTTTGCGAGGGCCCAACTCCTACGAGCAGTACTTC. It is translated as CASSLRGPNSYEQYF.

The V gene is TRBV6-2 or TRBV6-3, the J gene TRBJ2-5; 8 bases line up with TRBD2. CDR1 and CDR2 (germline): MNHEY, SVGEGT. With 0 bases clipped from V and 4 bases from J, the junction kept 4 bases outside the gene matches. There are 15 residues in the CDR3. CDR3 nucleotide sequence: TGTGCCAGCAGTTACTCTGGGCTAGCGGGAGAGACCCAGTACTTC. Its protein is CASSYSGLAGETQYF.

This clonotype was observed many times. This sequence joins TRBV10-3 and TRBJ1-4, with D hard to call. CDR1 and CDR2 from the germline V gene are ENHRY and SYGVKD. Trimming left V 0 bases short and J 5 bases short, with 10 bases between. This CDR3 is 15 amino acids long. CDR3 in amino acids: CAISESPGPNEKLFF. In nucleotides, the CDR3 is TGTGCCATCAGTGAGTCCCCAGGACCGAATGAAAAACTGTTTTTT.

The chain is built from TRBV20-1 and TRBJ1-2; 10 bases agree with TRBD1. Germline CDR1 reads DFQATT; CDR2 reads SNEGSKA (reference sequence). This CDR3 is built from 15 residues. The V gene end was trimmed by 1 base and the J gene end by 4 bases; junction bases not matched to a gene: 6. The CDR3 DNA sequence: TGCAGTGCTAGAGCCGGGACAGGGGTATCCTATGGCTACACCTTC. Translating gives CSARAGTGVSYGYTF.

A few counts support this clonotype. The chain employs TRBV5-1 and TRBJ2-7; 10 bases align to TRBD1. Trimming cost V 4 bases and J 6 bases; bases outside gene matches: 10. This CDR3 is 15 amino acids long. Germline V CDR1 and CDR2: SGHRS, YFSETQ. The CDR3 loop is CASSAGQGSSGEQYF. For the CDR3, the DNA is TGCGCCAGCAGCGCGGGACAGGGGTCGTCGGGCGAGCAGTACTTC.

This clonotype was detected only a few times. A read error may be the cause here, since a much bigger clone is one base away. The rearrangement joins TRBV10-3 to TRBJ1-5; D gene ambiguous. This CDR3 contains 15 residues. The germline gives CDR1 ENHRY, CDR2 SYGVKD. The CDR3 DNA is TGTGCCATCAGTGAGTCGTTGGGTAGCAATCAGCCCGAGCATTTT. It translates to CAISESLGSNQPEHF.

With regard to this clonotype: A read error may be the cause here, since a much bigger clone is one base away. The chain uses TRBV7-2 and TRBJ2-7; the D gene is possibly TRBD2 (6 bases). This CDR3 is built from 17 residues. V lost 1 base and J 4 bases, leaving 20 bases between the germline ends. CDR1 and CDR2 (germline): SGHTA, FQGNSA. The CDR3 DNA follows: TGTGCCAGCAGCTTAGTGGCCGACCTATGGAGGGCGTACGAGCAGTACTTC. Translation gives CASSLVADLWRAYEQYF.

This clonotype was recorded many times. The rearrangement links TRBV28 to TRBJ1-2; no reliable D call. The germline gives CDR1 MDHEN, CDR2 SYDVKM. CDR3 length: 12 residues. Trimming left V 3 bases short and J 4 bases short, with 6 bases between. The CDR3 region is CASSFSVYGYTF. CDR3 nucleotide sequence: TGTGCCAGCAGTTTTTCCGTCTATGGCTACACCTTC.

This clonotype has more than one count but fewer than ten. V is TRBV4-3 and J is TRBJ2-7; TRBD2 agrees at 9 bases. Unmatched junction bases numbered 8, after V lost 1 base and J lost 7 bases. This CDR3 region has 15 residues. Germline V gene sequence: CDR1 LGHNA, CDR2 YSLEER. CDR3 in amino acids: CASSQGLAEGWEQYF. CDR3 DNA: TGCGCCAGCAGCCAAGGACTAGCGGAGGGATGGGAGCAGTACTTC.

This clonotype occurred a few times. The gene calls are TRBV20-1 and TRBJ1-2; 9 bases line up with TRBD1. The trim removed 1 base at V and 2 bases at J, leaving 2 bases unmatched. The CDR3 consists of 14 residues. Germline V gene sequence: CDR1 DFQATT, CDR2 SNEGSKA (reference sequence). CDR3: CSARVDRGNYGYTF. CDR3 DNA sequence: TGCAGTGCTAGAGTGGACAGGGGAAACTATGGCTACACCTTC.

The chain joins TRBV29-1 to TRBJ2-7; TRBD1 agrees at 7 bases. The ends lost 3 bases at V and 5 bases at J; junction bases unmatched: 1. Germline V gene sequence: CDR1 SQVTM, CDR2 ANQGSEA. This CDR3 region has 11 residues. CDR3 in DNA: TGCAGCGTTGAGACAGGGAACGAGCAGTACTTC. This sequence encodes CSVETGNEQYF.

The table lists this clonotype with a few counts. The V and J genes are TRBV6-5 and TRBJ2-1, with unresolved D. The CDR3 totals 13 residues. The V end was cut by 0 bases, the J end by 5 bases, with 5 bases between. Germline lookup yields CDR1 MNHEY and CDR2 SVGAGI. The CDR3 DNA reads as TGTGCCAGCAGTTACTCGAGCGACAATGAGCAGTTCTTC. Translation: CASSYSSDNEQFF.

This clonotype turned up a few times. The rearrangement uses TRBV30 and TRBJ2-5, with D perhaps matching TRBD1 (6 bases). Trimming cost V 5 bases and J 3 bases, with 19 bases left between them. Germline V CDR1 and CDR2: GTSNPN, SVGIG (reference sequence). The CDR3 is 15 amino acids. The CDR3 region is CAWGTLVRGKETQYF. In DNA form, the CDR3 reads TGTGCCTGGGGCACCCTTGTTAGGGGGAAAGAGACCCAGTACTTC.

This clonotype was counted many times. The chain joins TRBV7-9 to TRBJ1-6; D unclear. Germline V gene lookup returns CDR1 SEHNR and CDR2 FQNEAQ (reference sequence). Deletions cut 5 bases from V and 5 bases from J, with 13 bases between. The CDR3 covers 15 residues. CDR3: CASSPPEGNNSPLHF. CDR3 DNA sequence: TGTGCCAGCAGCCCTCCAGAGGGTAATAATTCACCCCTCCACTTT.

Regarding this clonotype: A read error is possible here, since a much larger clone lies one base away. The chain links TRBV7-2 to TRBJ2-5; D gene uncertain. From germline, CDR1 is SGHTA and CDR2 FQGNSA. The CDR3 covers 17 residues. The DNA of the CDR3 is TGTGCCGGCAGCTTAGTGAAAGTCTTTGTATACCAAGAGACCCAGTACTTC. Protein product: CAGSLVKVFVYQETQYF.

This clonotype was seen many times. The V and J genes are TRBV6-1 and TRBJ1-1, with TRBD1 matching over 7 bases. CDR3 length: 13 residues. Trimming at V came to 7 bases and at J to 7 bases, leaving 9 bases not matched to a gene. The germline V gene encodes CDR1 MNHNS and CDR2 SASEGT. CDR3 nucleotide sequence: TGTGCCAGCACCGTCCCGGGACAGTATGAAGCTTTCTTT. Its protein product is CASTVPGQYEAFF.

V and J are TRBV12-3 or TRBV12-4 and TRBJ1-3; D possibly corresponds to TRBD1 (6 bases). This CDR3 contains 13 residues. The V gene lost 8 bases and the J gene lost 0 bases, with 8 bases spanning the gap. This CDR3 is CASRTDSGNTIYF. In DNA, the CDR3 is TGTGCCAGCCGGACAGACTCTGGAAACACCATATATTTT.

This clonotype was detected a few times. The chain carries TRBV4-1 and TRBJ2-5; 10 nucleotides agree with TRBD2. This CDR3 has 15 residues. Trimming removed 4 bases from V and 3 bases from J; junction bases left unmatched: 5. CDR1 is MGHRA, CDR2 YSYEKL, per germline. CDR3 amino acids: CASSPRTSGEETQYF. In DNA form, the CDR3 reads TGCGCCAGCAGCCCCAGAACTAGCGGGGAAGAGACCCAGTACTTC.

The chain links TRBV11-2 to TRBJ2-5, with 9 bases matching TRBD2. V shed 5 bases, J shed 5 bases, and the junction held 3 bases outside the gene matches. The CDR3 has 13 amino acids. The germline CDR1 and CDR2 sequences are SGHAT and FQNNGV. CDR3 DNA sequence: TGTGCCAGCAGCAGGGCGGGGGGGGAGACCCAGTACTTC. Amino acid sequence: CASSRAGGETQYF.

This clonotype was observed many times. The chain links TRBV10-2 to TRBJ1-6, with D perhaps matching TRBD1 (6 bases). This CDR3 is 16 amino acids long. V lost 6 bases and J lost 0, with 12 bases in between. Germline V CDR1 and CDR2: WSHSY, SAAADI. The CDR3 here is CASSRDTSSYNSPLHF. For the CDR3, the DNA is TGCGCCAGCAGCAGGGACACGAGCTCCTATAATTCACCCCTCCACTTT.